This T cell receptor beta chain is drawn from a study of T cell repertoires in cytomegalovirus infection. For the study at large: Indications of both CMV infection and matching HLA type were provided by public TCR beta signatures.

Notes on this clonotype: Antigen unknown.

TCRdb analysed the reads with MiXCR anew, one entry per CDR3 protein. Here the sample spans some 400,000 distinct CDR3 sequences, approximately 33% being singletons. Study results and caveats: Totalled public TCR beta family frequency picked out people who carried CMV plus the relevant HLA. CMV-specific TCR beta clonotypes restricted by HLA-C dominated the ex vivo response.

The CDR3 covers 16 residues. Germline V gene lookup returns CDR1 MNHEY and CDR2 SVGEGT. V shed 7 bases and J shed 4 bases, with 20 bases lying between them. The sequencing sample was made of PBMCs. The source is a human donor in good health (CMV status not recorded). Some clones in this sample may be carry-over from other donors' samples. The gene calls are TRBV6-2 or TRBV6-3 and TRBJ1-5; TRBD1 is a possible D gene (5 bases). The CDR3 DNA follows: TGTGCCAGCACCCTGCAGCGGCAGGGAGGTAATCAGCCCCAGCATTTT. This sequence encodes CASTLQRQGGNQPQHF.